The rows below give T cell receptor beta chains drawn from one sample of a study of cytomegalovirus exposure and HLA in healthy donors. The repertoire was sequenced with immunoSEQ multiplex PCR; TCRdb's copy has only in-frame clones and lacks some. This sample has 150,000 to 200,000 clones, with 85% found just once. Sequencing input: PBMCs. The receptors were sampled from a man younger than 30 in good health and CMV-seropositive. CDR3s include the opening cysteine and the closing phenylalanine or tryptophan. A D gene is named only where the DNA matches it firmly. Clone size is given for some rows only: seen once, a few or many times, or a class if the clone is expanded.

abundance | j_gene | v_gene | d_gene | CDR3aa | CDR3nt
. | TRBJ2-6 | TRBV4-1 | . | CASSQVSSGANVLTF | TGCGCCAGCAGCCAAGTATCGTCTGGGGCCAACGTCCTGACTTTC
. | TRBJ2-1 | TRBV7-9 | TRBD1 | CASSPDRGPFNEQFF | TGTGCCAGCAGCCCCGACAGGGGTCCATTCAATGAGCAGTTCTTC
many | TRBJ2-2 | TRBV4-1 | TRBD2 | CASSQVGLATGELFF | TGCGCCAGCAGCCAAGTGGGACTAGCGACCGGGGAGCTGTTTTTT
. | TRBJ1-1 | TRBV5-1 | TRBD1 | CASSRQGVVTEAFF | TGCGCCAGCAGCCGTCAGGGGGTTGTCACTGAAGCTTTCTTT
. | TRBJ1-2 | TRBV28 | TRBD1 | CASSSGQGGYGYTF | TGTGCCAGCAGTTCGGGACAGGGAGGCTATGGCTACACCTTC
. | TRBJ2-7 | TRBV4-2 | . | CASSRISEGSSYEQYF | TGTGCCAGCAGCCGAATCTCGGAGGGGAGCTCCTACGAGCAGTACTTC
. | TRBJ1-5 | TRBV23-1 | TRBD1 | CASIEARGQGTYSNQPQHF | TGCGCCAGCATCGAAGCCCGGGGACAGGGCACCTATAGCAATCAGCCCCAGCATTTT
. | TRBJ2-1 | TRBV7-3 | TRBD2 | CASSLQRGRVNEQFF | TGTGCCAGCAGCTTACAGCGGGGCCGGGTTAATGAGCAGTTCTTC
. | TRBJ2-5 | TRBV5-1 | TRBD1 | CASSGGQRVRETQYF | TGCGCCAGCAGCGGGGGACAGAGGGTTCGGGAGACCCAGTACTTC
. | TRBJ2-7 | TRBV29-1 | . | CSVEGPGSGSGAYEQYF | TGCAGCGTTGAAGGTCCGGGGTCCGGATCGGGGGCCTACGAGCAGTACTTC
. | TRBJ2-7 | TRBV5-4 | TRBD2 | CASSSGAGGYEQYF | TGTGCCAGCAGCTCGGGGGCGGGAGGTTACGAGCAGTACTTC
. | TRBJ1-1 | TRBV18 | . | CASSPQRGGSEAFF | TGTGCCAGCTCACCACAAAGAGGCGGCAGTGAAGCTTTCTTT
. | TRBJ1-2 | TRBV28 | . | CASSTLQTNYGYTF | TGTGCCAGCAGTACGTTACAGACCAACTATGGCTACACCTTC
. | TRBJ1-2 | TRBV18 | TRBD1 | CASSPGTGDYGYTF | TGTGCCAGCTCACCCGGGACAGGGGACTATGGCTACACCTTC
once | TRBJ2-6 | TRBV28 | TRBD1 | CASSSGTGPSGANVLTF | TGTGCCAGCAGTTCAGGGACAGGCCCCTCTGGGGCCAACGTCCTGACTTTC
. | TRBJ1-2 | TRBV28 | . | CASSLRPGGGYTF | TGTGCCAGCAGTTTACGGCCTGGAGGTGGCTACACCTTC
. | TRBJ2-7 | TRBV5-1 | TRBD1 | CASSSTGSSSYEQYF | TGCGCCAGCAGCTCGACAGGGTCGAGCTCCTACGAGCAGTACTTC
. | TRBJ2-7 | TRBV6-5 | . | CASSYSKGLRSYEQYF | TGTGCCAGCAGTTACTCGAAAGGACTTCGCTCCTACGAGCAGTACTTC
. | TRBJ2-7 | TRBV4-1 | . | CASSQDIGAYEQYF | TGCGCCAGCAGCCAAGATATAGGGGCCTACGAGCAGTACTTC
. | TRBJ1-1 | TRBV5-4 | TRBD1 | CASSWGDRAGAEAFF | TGTGCCAGCAGCTGGGGAGACAGGGCCGGCGCTGAAGCTTTCTTT
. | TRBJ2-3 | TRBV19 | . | CASSPWTSTDTQYF | TGTGCCAGTAGTCCTTGGACTAGCACAGATACGCAGTATTTT
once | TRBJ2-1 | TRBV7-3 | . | CASSLTKASGQFF | TGTGCCAGCAGCTTAACGAAGGCTAGTGGGCAGTTCTTC
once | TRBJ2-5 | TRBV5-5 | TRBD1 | CASSFDAGTVKETQYF | TGTGCCAGCAGCTTCGACGCCGGGACAGTGAAAGAGACCCAGTACTTC
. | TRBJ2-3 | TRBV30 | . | CAWAPTGSDTQYF | TGTGCCTGGGCCCCAACAGGGTCAGATACGCAGTATTTT
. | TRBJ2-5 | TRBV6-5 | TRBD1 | CASAGDRGGQETQYF | TGTGCCAGCGCCGGGGACAGGGGAGGACAAGAGACCCAGTACTTC
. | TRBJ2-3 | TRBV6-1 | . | CASSEGLGGWGDTQYF | TGTGCCAGCAGTGAAGGTTTAGGAGGGTGGGGAGATACGCAGTATTTT
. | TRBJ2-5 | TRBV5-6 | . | CASSEIRGQETQYF | TGTGCCAGCAGCGAAATAAGGGGACAAGAGACCCAGTACTTC
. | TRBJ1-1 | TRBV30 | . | CLSQGLGGEAFF | TGTCTATCCCAGGGGTTAGGAGGTGAAGCTTTCTTT
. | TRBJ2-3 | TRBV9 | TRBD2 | CASSREGGASTDTQYF | TGTGCCAGCAGCCGGGAGGGCGGGGCGAGCACAGATACGCAGTATTTT
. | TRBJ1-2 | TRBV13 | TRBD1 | CASSGQGTIYGYTF | TGTGCCAGCAGCGGACAGGGGACGATCTATGGCTACACCTTC
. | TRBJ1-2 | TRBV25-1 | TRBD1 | CASSPRTGVGGYTF | TGTGCCAGCAGTCCCAGGACAGGGGTTGGCGGCTACACCTTC
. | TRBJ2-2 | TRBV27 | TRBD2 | CASSSGTSGTGELFF | TGTGCCAGCAGTTCCGGGACTAGCGGGACCGGGGAGCTGTTTTTT
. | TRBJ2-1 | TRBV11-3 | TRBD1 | CASSLEQGAYNEQFF | TGTGCCAGCAGCTTAGAACAGGGGGCCTACAATGAGCAGTTCTTC
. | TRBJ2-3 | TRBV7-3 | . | CASSLGGGETDTQYF | TGTGCCAGCAGCTTAGGAGGGGGCGAGACAGATACGCAGTATTTT
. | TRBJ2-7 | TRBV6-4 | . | CASSDSLAKQYF | TGTGCCAGCAGTGACTCTCTAGCCAAGCAGTACTTC
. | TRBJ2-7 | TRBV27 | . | CASSASYEQYF | TGTGCCAGCAGTGCGTCCTACGAGCAGTACTTC
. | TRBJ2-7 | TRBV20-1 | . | CSGVYEQYF | TGCAGTGGCGTCTACGAGCAGTACTTC
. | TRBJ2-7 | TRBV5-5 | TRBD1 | CASTSGQGLAEQYF | TGTGCCAGCACCTCGGGACAGGGCCTGGCAGAGCAGTACTTC
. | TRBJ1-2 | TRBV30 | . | CAWSARNNYGYTF | TGTGCCTGGAGTGCCAGGAATAACTATGGCTACACCTTC
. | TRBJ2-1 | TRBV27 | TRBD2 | CASSLTAGAKGQFF | TGTGCCAGCAGTTTAACAGCGGGAGCCAAAGGGCAGTTCTTC
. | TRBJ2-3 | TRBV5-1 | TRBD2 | CASSRRLAGGPSTQYF | TGCGCCAGCAGCAGACGACTAGCGGGAGGGCCGAGTACGCAGTATTTT
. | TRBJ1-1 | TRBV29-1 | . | CSGGQRNTEAFF | TGCAGCGGCGGACAGCGGAACACTGAAGCTTTCTTT
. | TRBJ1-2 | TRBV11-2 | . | CASTSDRANYGYTF | TGTGCCAGCACCTCGGACAGAGCTAACTATGGCTACACCTTC
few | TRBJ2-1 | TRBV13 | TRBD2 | CASSSGTSSEFF | TGTGCCAGCAGCTCAGGGACTAGCTCTGAGTTCTTC
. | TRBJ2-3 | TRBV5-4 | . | CASSLAGRGGSDTQYF | TGTGCCAGCAGCTTGGCGGGTAGGGGGGGGTCAGATACGCAGTATTTT
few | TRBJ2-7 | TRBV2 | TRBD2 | CASPPGVAGDLRQYF | TGTGCCAGCCCGCCCGGGGTAGCGGGGGACCTTAGGCAGTACTTC
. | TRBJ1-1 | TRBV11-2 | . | CASTLDTEAFF | TGTGCCAGCACCCTCGACACTGAAGCTTTCTTT
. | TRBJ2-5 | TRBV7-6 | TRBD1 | CASSQDRGGETQYF | TGTGCCAGCAGCCAGGACAGGGGTGGGGAGACCCAGTACTTC
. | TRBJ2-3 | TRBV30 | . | CAWSASSVADTQYF | TGTGCCTGGAGTGCGAGTAGCGTCGCAGATACGCAGTATTTT
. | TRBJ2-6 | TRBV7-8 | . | CASGRETGANVLTF | TGTGCCAGCGGGCGTGAGACTGGGGCCAACGTCCTGACTTTC
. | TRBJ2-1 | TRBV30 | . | CAWIQRELSYNEQFF | TGTGCCTGGATTCAGCGAGAACTCTCCTACAATGAGCAGTTCTTC
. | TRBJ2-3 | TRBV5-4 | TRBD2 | CASTLSGGAVRTDTQYF | TGTGCCAGCACCCTTAGCGGGGGGGCCGTTCGCACAGATACGCAGTATTTT
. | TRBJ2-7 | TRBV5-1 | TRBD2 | CASSLASASGRAVYEQYF | TGCGCCAGCAGCTTGGCCTCGGCTAGCGGTCGGGCGGTATACGAGCAGTACTTC
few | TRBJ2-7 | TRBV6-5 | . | CASTPVPPGYEQYF | TGTGCCAGCACCCCGGTCCCCCCGGGCTACGAGCAGTACTTC